This T cell receptor (beta chain) was obtained from a study of siplizumab effects on memory and regulatory T cells. Broader study findings: There appeared to be greater diversity in naive T cells than in memory cells, and naive T cells seemed major contributors to the alloresponse. No more than a minor fraction of alloreactive clones could be traced back to unstimulated subsets.

A few donor pairs also had unstimulated CD4+ and CD8+ naive and memory subsets sequenced. Worth noting for this clone: Its antigen is not known.

Profiled with immunoSEQ multiplex PCR; TCRdb holds only in-frame clones, not every one. The sample includes tens of thousands of clones, over 95% of them seen just once. This CDR3 has 15 residues. V was shortened by 2 bases and J by 1 base, with 11 bases between the two germline ends. CDR1 and CDR2 from the germline V gene are MNHEY and SVGAGI. The chain employs TRBV6-5 and TRBJ2-5; weak D call: TRBD2 (6 bases). The sample consisted of naive CD8+ T cells sorted from blood. The receptor was derived from a human donor in good health. CDR3 DNA: TGTGCCAGCAGTTACGAGGTTAGCGGCCAAGAGACCCAGTACTTC. Translation gives CASSYEVSGQETQYF.